This T cell receptor beta chain was profiled in a study of cytomegalovirus exposure and HLA in healthy donors. About the research overall: Membership in the Caucasian-associated ancestry cluster was found for around 85% of around 380 genotyped donors.

Study-level results: As a later analysis revealed, most CMV-associated TCR beta chains appeared HLA-restricted. Owing to their indistinguishability, certain V segments, notably TRBV6-2 and TRBV6-3, were excluded.

The donors (healthy individuals) were bone marrow donors. This PCR relied on a set of 60 Vbeta primers and 13 Jbeta primers. Sequencing used immunoSEQ multiplex PCR; TCRdb keeps in-frame clones, though not all of them. The sample consists of approximately 110,000 clones, 74% of them appearing once. Concerning this clone itself: Antigen: not known.

The CDR3 sequence is 13 residues long. J was trimmed by 9 bases and V by 4 bases; bases with no gene match: 6. Germline CDR1 reads LNHDA; CDR2 reads SQIVND (reference sequence). The TCR sequence derives from a man in his fifties or sixties in good health and CMV-seropositive. Sequenced sample: PBMCs. This rearrangement joins TRBV19 to TRBJ2-1, with TRBD2 matching 7 bases. The CDR3, as DNA: TGTGCCAGTAGTAGCGGGAGAAGCGGTGAGCAGTTCTTC. Protein product: CASSSGRSGEQFF.